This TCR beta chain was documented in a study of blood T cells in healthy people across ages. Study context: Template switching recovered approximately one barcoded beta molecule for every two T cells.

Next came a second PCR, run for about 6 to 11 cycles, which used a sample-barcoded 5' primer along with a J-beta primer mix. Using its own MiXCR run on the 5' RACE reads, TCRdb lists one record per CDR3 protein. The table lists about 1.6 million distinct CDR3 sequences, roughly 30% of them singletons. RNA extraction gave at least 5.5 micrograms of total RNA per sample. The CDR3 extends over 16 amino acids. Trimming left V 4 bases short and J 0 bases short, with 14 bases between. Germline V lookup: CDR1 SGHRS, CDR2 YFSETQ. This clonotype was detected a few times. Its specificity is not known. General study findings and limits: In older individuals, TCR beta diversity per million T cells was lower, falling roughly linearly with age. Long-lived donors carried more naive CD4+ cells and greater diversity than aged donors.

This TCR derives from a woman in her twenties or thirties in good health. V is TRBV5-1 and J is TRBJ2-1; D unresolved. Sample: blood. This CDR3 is CASSPEAASSYNEQFF. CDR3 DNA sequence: TGCGCCAGCAGCCCGGAAGCAGCGAGCTCCTACAATGAGCAGTTCTTC.